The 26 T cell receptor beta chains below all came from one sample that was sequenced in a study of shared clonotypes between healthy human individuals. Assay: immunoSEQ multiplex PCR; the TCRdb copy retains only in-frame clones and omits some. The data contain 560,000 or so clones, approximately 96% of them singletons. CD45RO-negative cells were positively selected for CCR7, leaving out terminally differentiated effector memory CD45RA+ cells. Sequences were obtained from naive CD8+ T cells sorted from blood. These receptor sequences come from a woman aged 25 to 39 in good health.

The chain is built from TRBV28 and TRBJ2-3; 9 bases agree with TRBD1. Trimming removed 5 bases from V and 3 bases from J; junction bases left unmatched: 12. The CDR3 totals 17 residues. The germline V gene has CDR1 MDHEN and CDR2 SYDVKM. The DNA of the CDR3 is TGTGCCAGCAGTCATTACGGGGGACAGGGTGGGACAGATACGCAGTATTTT. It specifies CASSHYGGQGGTDTQYF.

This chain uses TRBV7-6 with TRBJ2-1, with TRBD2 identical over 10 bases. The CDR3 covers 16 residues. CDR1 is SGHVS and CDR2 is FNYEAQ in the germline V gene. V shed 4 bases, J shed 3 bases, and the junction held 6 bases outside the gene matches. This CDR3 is CASSSPTSGVYNEQFF. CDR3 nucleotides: TGTGCCAGCAGCTCGCCCACTAGCGGGGTCTACAATGAGCAGTTCTTC.

DNA for the CDR3: TGTGCCAGCAGTCCTAAGCCTCACTGGTCCTATGGCTACACCTTC. Its protein product is CASSPKPHWSYGYTF. This sequence joins TRBV27 and TRBJ1-2; D is ambiguous. This CDR3 spans 15 amino acids. V was trimmed by 5 bases and J by 4 bases, leaving 17 bases between them. Germline V lookup: CDR1 MNHEY, CDR2 SMNVEV (reference sequence).

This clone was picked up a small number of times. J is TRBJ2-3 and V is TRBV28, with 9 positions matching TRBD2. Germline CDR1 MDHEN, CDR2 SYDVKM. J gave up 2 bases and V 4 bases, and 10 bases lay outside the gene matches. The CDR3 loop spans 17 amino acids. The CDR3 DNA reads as TGTGCCAGCAGTTCGTACGGAGAGCGGGAGGACACAGATACGCAGTATTTT. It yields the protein CASSSYGEREDTDTQYF.

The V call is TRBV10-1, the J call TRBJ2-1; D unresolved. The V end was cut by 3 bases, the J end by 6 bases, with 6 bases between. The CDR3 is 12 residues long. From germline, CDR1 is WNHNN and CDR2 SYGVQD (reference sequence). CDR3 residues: CASSEFFNEQFF. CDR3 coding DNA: TGCGCCAGCAGTGAATTTTTCAATGAGCAGTTCTTC.

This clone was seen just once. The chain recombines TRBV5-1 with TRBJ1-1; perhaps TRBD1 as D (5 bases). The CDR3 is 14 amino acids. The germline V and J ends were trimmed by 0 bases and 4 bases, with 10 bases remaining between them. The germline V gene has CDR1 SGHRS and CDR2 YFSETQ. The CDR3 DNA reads TGCGCCAGCAGCTTGGCCGGGGCCCGCACTGAAGCTTTCTTT. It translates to CASSLAGARTEAFF.

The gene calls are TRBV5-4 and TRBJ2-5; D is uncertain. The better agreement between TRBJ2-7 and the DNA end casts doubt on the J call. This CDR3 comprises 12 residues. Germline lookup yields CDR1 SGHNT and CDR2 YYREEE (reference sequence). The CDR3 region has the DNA TGTGCCAGCAGCTTGGCGTCGTCCGAGCAGTACTTC. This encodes CASSLASSEQYF.

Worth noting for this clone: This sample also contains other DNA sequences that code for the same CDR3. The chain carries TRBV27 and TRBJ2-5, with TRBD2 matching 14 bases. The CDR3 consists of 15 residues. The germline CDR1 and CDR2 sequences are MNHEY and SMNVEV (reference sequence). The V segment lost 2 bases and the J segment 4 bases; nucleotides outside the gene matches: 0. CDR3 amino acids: CASSLGTSGRETQYF. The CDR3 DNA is TGTGCCAGCAGTTTAGGGACTAGCGGGAGAGAGACCCAGTACTTC.

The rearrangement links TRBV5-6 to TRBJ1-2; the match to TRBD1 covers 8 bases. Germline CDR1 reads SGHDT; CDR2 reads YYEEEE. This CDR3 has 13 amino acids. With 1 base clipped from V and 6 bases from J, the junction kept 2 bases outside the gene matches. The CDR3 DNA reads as TGTGCCAGCAGCTTGCTGGACAGGGATGGCTACACCTTC. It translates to CASSLLDRDGYTF.

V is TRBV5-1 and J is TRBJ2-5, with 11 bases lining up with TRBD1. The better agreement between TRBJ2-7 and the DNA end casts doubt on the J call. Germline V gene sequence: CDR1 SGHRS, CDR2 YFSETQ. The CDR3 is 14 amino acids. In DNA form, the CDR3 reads TGCGCCAGCAGCACAATGGGACAGGGGGTCGAGCAGTACTTC. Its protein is CASSTMGQGVEQYF.

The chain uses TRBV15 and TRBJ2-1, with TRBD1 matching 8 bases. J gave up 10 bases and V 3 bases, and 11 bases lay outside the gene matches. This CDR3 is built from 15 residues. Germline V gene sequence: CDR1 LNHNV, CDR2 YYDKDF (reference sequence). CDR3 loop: CATSSRRQGFWEQFF. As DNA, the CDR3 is TGTGCCACCAGCAGCCGACGACAGGGGTTCTGGGAGCAGTTCTTC. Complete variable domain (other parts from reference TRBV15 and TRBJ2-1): DAMVIQNPRYQVTQFGKPVTLSCSQTLNHNVMYWYQQKSSQAPKLLFHYYDKDFNNEADTPDNFQSRRPNTSFCFLDIRSPGLGDTAMYLCATSSRRQGFWEQFFGPGTRLTVL.

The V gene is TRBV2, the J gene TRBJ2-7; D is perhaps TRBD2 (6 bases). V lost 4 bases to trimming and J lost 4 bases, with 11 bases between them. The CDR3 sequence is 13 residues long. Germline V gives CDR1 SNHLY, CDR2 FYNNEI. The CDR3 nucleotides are TGTGCCAGCAGTGGGAGACTAGTTTACGAGCAGTACTTC. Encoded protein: CASSGRLVYEQYF.

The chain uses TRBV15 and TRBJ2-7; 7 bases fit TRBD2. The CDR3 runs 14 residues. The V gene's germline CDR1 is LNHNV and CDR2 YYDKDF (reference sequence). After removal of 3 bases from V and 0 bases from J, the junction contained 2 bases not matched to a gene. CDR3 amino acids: CATSSASGSYEQYF. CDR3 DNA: TGTGCCACCAGCAGTGCTAGCGGCTCCTACGAGCAGTACTTC.

CDR3 in amino acids: CATSTPGATYEQYF. The CDR3 nucleotides read TGTGCCACCTCGACCCCCGGGGCCACCTACGAGCAGTACTTC. V is TRBV15 and J is TRBJ2-7; D may match TRBD1 or TRBD2 (5 bases each). Trimming left V 8 bases short and J 2 bases short, with 16 bases between. The CDR3 has 14 amino acids. In germline, CDR1 is LNHNV, CDR2 YYDKDF (reference sequence).

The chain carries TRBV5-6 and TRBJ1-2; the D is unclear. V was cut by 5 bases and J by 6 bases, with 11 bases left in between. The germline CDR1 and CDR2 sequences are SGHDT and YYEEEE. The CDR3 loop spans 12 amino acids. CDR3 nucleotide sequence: TGTGCCAGCAGAGTGGGAAACAATGGCTACACCTTC. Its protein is CASRVGNNGYTF.

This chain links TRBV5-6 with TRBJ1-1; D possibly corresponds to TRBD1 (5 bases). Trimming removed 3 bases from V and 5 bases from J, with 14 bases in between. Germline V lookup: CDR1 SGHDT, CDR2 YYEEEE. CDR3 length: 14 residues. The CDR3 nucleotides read TGTGCCAGCAGCTGGGGCGCGGCCGGGACTGAAGCTTTCTTT. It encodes CASSWGAAGTEAFF.

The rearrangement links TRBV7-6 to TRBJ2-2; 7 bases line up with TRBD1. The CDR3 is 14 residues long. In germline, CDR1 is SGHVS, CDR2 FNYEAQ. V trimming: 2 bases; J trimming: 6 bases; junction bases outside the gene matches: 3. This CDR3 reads CASSLQGDAGELFF. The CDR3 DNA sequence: TGTGCCAGCAGCTTACAGGGGGATGCCGGGGAGCTGTTTTTT.

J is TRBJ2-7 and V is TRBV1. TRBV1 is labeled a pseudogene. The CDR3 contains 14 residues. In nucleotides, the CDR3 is TGCACCAGCAGCGGGAACGAGAGGGGATACGAGCAGTACTTC. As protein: CTSSGNERGYEQYF.

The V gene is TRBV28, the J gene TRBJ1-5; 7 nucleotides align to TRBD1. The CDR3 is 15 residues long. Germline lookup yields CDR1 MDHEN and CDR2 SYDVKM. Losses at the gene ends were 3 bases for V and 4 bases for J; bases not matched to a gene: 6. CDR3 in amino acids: CASSFSRQGNQPQHF. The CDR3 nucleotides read TGTGCCAGCAGTTTCTCGCGACAGGGAAATCAGCCCCAGCATTTT.

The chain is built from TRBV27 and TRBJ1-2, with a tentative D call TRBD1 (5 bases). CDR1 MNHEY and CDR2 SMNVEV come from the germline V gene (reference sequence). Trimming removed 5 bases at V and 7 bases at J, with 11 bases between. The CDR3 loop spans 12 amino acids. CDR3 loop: CASSTPGGGYTF. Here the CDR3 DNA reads TGTGCCAGCAGTACCCCGGGGGGTGGCTACACCTTC.

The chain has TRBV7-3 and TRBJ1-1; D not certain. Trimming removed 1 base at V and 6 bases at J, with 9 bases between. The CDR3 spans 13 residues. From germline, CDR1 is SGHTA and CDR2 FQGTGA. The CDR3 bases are TGTGCCAGCAGCTTAAACCTTGGCGCTGAAGCTTTCTTT. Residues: CASSLNLGAEAFF.

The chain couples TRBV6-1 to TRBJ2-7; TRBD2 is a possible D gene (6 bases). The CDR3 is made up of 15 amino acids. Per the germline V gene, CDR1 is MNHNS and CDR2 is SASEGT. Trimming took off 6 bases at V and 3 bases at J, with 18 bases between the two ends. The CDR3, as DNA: TGTGCCAGCAGCGAGGCTACGTCGGGGGTCTACGAGCAGTACTTC. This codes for CASSEATSGVYEQYF.

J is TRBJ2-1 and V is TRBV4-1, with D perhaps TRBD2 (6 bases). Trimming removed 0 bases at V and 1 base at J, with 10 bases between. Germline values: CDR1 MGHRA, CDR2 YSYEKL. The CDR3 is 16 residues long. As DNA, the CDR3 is TGCGCCAGCAGCCAAGATCCGGGGGATTCCTACAATGAGCAGTTCTTC. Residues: CASSQDPGDSYNEQFF.

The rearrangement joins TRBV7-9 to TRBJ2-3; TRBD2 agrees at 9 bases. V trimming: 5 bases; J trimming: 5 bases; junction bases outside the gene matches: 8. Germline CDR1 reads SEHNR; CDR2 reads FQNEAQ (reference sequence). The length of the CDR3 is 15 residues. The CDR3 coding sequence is TGTGCCAGCAGCGGACTGCTAGCGGGATTAGATACGCAGTATTTT. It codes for CASSGLLAGLDTQYF. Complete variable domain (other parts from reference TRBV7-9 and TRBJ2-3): DTGVSQNPRHKITKRGQNVTFRCDPISEHNRLYWYRQTLGQGPEFLTYFQNEAQLEKSRLLSDRFSAERPKGSFSTLEIQRTEQGDSAMYLCASSGLLAGLDTQYFGPGTRLTVL.

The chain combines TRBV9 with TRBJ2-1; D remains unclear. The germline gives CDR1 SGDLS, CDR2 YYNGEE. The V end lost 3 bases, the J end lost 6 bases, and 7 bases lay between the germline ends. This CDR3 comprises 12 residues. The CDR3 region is CASSGISNEQFF. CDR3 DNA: TGTGCCAGCAGCGGGATTAGCAATGAGCAGTTCTTC.

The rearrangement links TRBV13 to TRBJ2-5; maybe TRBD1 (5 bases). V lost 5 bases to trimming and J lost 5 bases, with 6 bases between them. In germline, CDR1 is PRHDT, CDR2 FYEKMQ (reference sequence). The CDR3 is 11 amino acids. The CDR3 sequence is CASSKGETQYF. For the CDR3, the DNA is TGTGCCAGCAGCAAGGGGGAGACCCAGTACTTC.